The next 14 T cell receptor beta chains were all read from a single sample in a study of T cell changes during pregnancy in multiple sclerosis. Sequencing was performed with immunoSEQ multiplex PCR; in TCRdb, only in-frame clones are kept and a portion is missing. There are 60,000 to 70,000 clones in the sample; roughly nine tenths occur only once, and under 1.5% lies in the top ten. Here the sequenced sample was peripheral blood, taken in the second trimester of pregnancy. The source is a female donor with multiple sclerosis, enrolled in a pregnancy study.

Only one count was recorded for this clone. V is TRBV7-9 and J is TRBJ1-2; D perhaps matches TRBD1 (5 bases). Germline V gene sequence: CDR1 SEHNR, CDR2 FQNEAQ (reference sequence). Trimming took off 10 bases at V and 2 bases at J, with 20 bases between the two ends. This CDR3 has 15 residues. The CDR3 here is CATEGGAWVNYGYTF. The CDR3 DNA reads TGTGCCACCGAGGGAGGGGCTTGGGTGAACTATGGCTACACCTTC.

V and J are TRBV12-5 and TRBJ1-3; 7 bases are shared with TRBD1. The CDR3 is made up of 15 amino acids. The germline V gene encodes CDR1 LGHNT and CDR2 FRNRAP. Trimming took 5 bases from V and 2 from J; bases not matched to a gene: 6. CDR3 nucleotides: TGTGCTAGTGGTCCTCTTACAGGGGCTGGAAACACCATATATTTT. The encoded protein is CASGPLTGAGNTIYF.

This clone was recorded once. V and J are TRBV11-2 and TRBJ2-3; unclear D gene. CDR1 is SGHAT and CDR2 is FQNNGV in the germline V gene. This CDR3 comprises 11 residues. The V gene lost 2 bases and the J gene lost 6 bases, with 3 bases spanning the gap. CDR3 in DNA: TGTGCCAGCAGCTTACTTGATACGCAGTATTTT. This translates into CASSLLDTQYF. Looking up the rest from reference TRBV11-2 and TRBJ2-3 gives the full variable domain: EAGVAQSPRYKIIEKRQSVAFWCNPISGHATLYWYQQILGQGPKLLIQFQNNGVVDDSQLPKDRFSAERLKGVDSTLKIQPAKLEDSAVYLCASSLLDTQYFGPGTRLTVL.

This CDR3 is CASSMGLAQQTEQFF. The CDR3 bases are TGTGCCAGCAGCATGGGACTAGCGCAACAAACAGAGCAGTTCTTC. The genes are TRBV13 and TRBJ2-1; the match to TRBD2 covers 10 bases. This CDR3 contains 15 residues. After removal of 5 bases from V and 10 bases from J, the junction contained 11 bases not matched to a gene. Germline values: CDR1 PRHDT, CDR2 FYEKMQ (reference sequence).

The chain is built from TRBV18 and TRBJ1-5, with 7 bases matching TRBD1. Germline V gene data show CDR1 as KGHSH and CDR2 as LQKENI. V lost 2 bases and J lost 3; bases outside the gene matches: 10. The CDR3 sequence is 17 residues long. The DNA for the CDR3 is TGTGCCAGCTCACCAAAAAACCCGGGACAGAACAATCAGCCCCAGCATTTT. It translates to CASSPKNPGQNNQPQHF.

The chain is built from TRBV28 and TRBJ2-1, with 7 bases that match TRBD2. The CDR3 sequence is 17 residues long. Trimming cost V 5 bases and J 8 bases; bases outside gene matches: 18. The V gene's germline CDR1 is MDHEN and CDR2 SYDVKM. The CDR3 loop reads CASSPGAVAGVGHEQFF. The CDR3 coding sequence is TGTGCCAGCAGTCCCGGGGCTGTTGCGGGAGTGGGCCATGAGCAGTTCTTC.

The genes are TRBV6-5 and TRBJ2-4; the D gene is possibly TRBD1 (5 bases). The CDR3 is 13 amino acids. Germline V lookup: CDR1 MNHEY, CDR2 SVGAGI. V was trimmed by 6 bases and J by 7 bases, leaving 13 bases between them. The CDR3 protein is CASSEWTSNIQYF. In nucleotides, the CDR3 is TGTGCCAGCAGCGAATGGACATCGAACATTCAGTACTTC.

The rearrangement joins TRBV2 to TRBJ2-7; 9 nucleotides agree with TRBD1. The CDR3 runs 15 residues. The germline gives CDR1 SNHLY, CDR2 FYNNEI. The V and J ends lost 3 bases and 2 bases, in that order; junction bases with no gene match: 5. The CDR3 sequence is CASSDPGQGAYEQYF. Written as DNA, the CDR3 is TGTGCCAGCAGTGATCCGGGACAGGGTGCCTACGAGCAGTACTTC.

This clone appeared a single time. The chain recombines TRBV4-2 with TRBJ2-7; 9 bases agree with TRBD1. J was trimmed by 3 bases and V by 0 bases; bases with no gene match: 18. The CDR3 consists of 20 residues. CDR1 LGHNA and CDR2 YNFKEQ come from the germline V gene. The DNA for the CDR3 is TGTGCCAGCAGCCAAGAGAGTCCCCAATCGTGGGACAGGGTTCTCTACGAGCAGTACTTC. Translation gives CASSQESPQSWDRVLYEQYF.

The chain links TRBV2 to TRBJ2-7; D remains ambiguous. This CDR3 is built from 12 residues. CDR1 SNHLY and CDR2 FYNNEI come from the germline V gene. The V gene lost 5 bases and the J gene lost 3 bases, with 8 bases spanning the gap. CDR3 amino acids: CASSFVRYEQYF. The CDR3 bases are TGTGCCAGCAGTTTCGTCCGCTACGAGCAGTACTTC.

This clone was detected only once. The rearrangement links TRBV7-6 to TRBJ2-2, with D possibly being TRBD1 (6 bases). The germline CDR1 and CDR2 sequences are SGHVS and FNYEAQ. V lost 2 bases to trimming and J lost 6 bases, with 10 bases between them. CDR3 length: 14 amino acids. The DNA of the CDR3 is TGTGCCAGCAGCTTATCAGGGGTGGCCGGGGAGCTGTTTTTT. Its translation: CASSLSGVAGELFF.

The CDR3 DNA is TGTGCCAGCAGCTCGACTGACTCTGAGGTTTATAGCAATCAGCCCCAGCATTTT. Its protein product is CASSSTDSEVYSNQPQHF. The chain has TRBV7-9 and TRBJ1-5, with D unclear. CDR3 length equals 18 residues. Germline loops: CDR1 SEHNR, CDR2 FQNEAQ (reference sequence). Trimming left V 4 bases short and J 0 bases short, with 19 bases between.

This clone was picked up a small number of times. The chain couples TRBV7-9 to TRBJ1-2; 8 nucleotides line up with TRBD1. Trimming cost V 8 bases and J 3 bases; bases outside gene matches: 2. The CDR3 totals 12 residues. Germline V gene sequence: CDR1 SEHNR, CDR2 FQNEAQ (reference sequence). The CDR3 spells CASHRGDYGYTF. As DNA, the CDR3 is TGTGCCAGCCACAGGGGGGACTATGGCTACACCTTC.

The chain carries TRBV6-6 and TRBJ2-1; D is ambiguous. CDR1 and CDR2 (germline): MNHNY, SVGAGI (reference sequence). This CDR3 spans 15 amino acids. Trimming stripped 7 bases from V and 0 bases from J, with 13 bases between. CDR3 sequence: CASNLHESSYNEQFF. The CDR3 DNA reads as TGTGCCAGCAACCTTCACGAGAGCTCCTACAATGAGCAGTTCTTC.